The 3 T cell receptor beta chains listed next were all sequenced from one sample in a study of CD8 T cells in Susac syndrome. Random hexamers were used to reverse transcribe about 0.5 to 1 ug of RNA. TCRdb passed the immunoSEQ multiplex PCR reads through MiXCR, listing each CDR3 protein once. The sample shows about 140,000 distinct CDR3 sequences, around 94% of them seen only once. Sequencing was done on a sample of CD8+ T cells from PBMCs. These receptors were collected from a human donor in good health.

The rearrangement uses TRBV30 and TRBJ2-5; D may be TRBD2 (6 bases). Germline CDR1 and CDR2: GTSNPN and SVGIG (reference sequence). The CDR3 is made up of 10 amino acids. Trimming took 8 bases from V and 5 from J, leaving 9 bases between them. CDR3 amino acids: CALGGETQYF. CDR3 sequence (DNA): TGTGCCCTCGGAGGGGAGACCCAGTACTTC.

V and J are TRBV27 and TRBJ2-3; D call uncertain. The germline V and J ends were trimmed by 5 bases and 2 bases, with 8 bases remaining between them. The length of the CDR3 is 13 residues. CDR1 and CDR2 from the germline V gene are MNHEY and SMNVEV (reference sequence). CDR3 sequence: CASSIYPTDTQYF. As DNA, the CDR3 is TGTGCCAGCAGTATCTACCCCACAGATACGCAGTATTTT.

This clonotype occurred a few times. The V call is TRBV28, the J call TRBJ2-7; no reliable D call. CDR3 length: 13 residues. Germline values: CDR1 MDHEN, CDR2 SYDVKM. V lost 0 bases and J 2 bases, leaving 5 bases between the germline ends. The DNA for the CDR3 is TGTGCCAGCAGTTTATGGGTAGCCTACGAGCAGTACTTC. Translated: CASSLWVAYEQYF.